A selection of T cell receptor beta chains follows, all from one sample in a study of shared clonotypes between healthy human individuals. Method: immunoSEQ multiplex PCR; TCRdb's copy keeps in-frame clones and lacks some. The table records about 2.4 million clones, just over 90% of them present only once. The sequencing sample was made of naive CD4+ T cells sorted from blood. The receptors originated from a man aged 18 to 29 in good health. CDR3s include the opening cysteine and the closing phenylalanine or tryptophan. A D gene is named only where the DNA matches it firmly. Part of the rows lack a size; the others show once, few, many or a class for expanded clones.

v_gene	len	abundance	j_gene	d_gene	CDR3aa	CDR3nt
TRBV10-3	13	NA	TRBJ2-3	NA	CAISEYLADTQYF	TGTGCCATCAGTGAATATTTGGCAGATACGCAGTATTTT
TRBV15	13	NA	TRBJ2-7	NA	CATSRDLAYEQYF	TGTGCCACCAGCAGAGATTTGGCTTACGAGCAGTACTTC
TRBV7-2	15	NA	TRBJ2-1	TRBD1	CASSLGTGSYNEQFF	TGTGCCAGCAGCTTAGGGACAGGCTCCTACAATGAGCAGTTCTTC
TRBV7-3	16	once	TRBJ2-2	TRBD1	CASSFNRDRVAGELFF	TGTGCCAGCAGCTTCAACCGGGACAGGGTTGCCGGGGAGCTGTTTTTT
TRBV5-1	15	NA	TRBJ1-1	TRBD1	CASSLDPGGYTEAFF	TGCGCCAGCAGCTTGGATCCAGGGGGCTACACTGAAGCTTTCTTT
TRBV6-1	14	NA	TRBJ1-1	NA	CASSVPRVNTEAFF	TGTGCCAGCAGTGTTCCGCGGGTGAACACTGAAGCTTTCTTT
TRBV6-4	17	NA	TRBJ2-1	TRBD2	CASSQSTGLASHNEQFF	TGTGCCAGCAGCCAATCAACGGGACTAGCTTCCCACAATGAGCAGTTCTTC
TRBV5-6	13	NA	TRBJ1-4	TRBD1	CASSRGQGEKLFF	TGTGCCAGCAGCCGCGGACAGGGAGAAAAACTGTTTTTT
TRBV4-1	17	NA	TRBJ2-3	TRBD2	CASSQDGGGGATDTQYF	TGCGCCAGCAGCCAAGATGGAGGCGGGGGGGCGACAGATACGCAGTATTTT
TRBV18	16	NA	TRBJ2-3	TRBD2	CASSPVLAGGTDTQYF	TGTGCCAGCTCACCAGTACTAGCGGGAGGCACAGATACGCAGTATTTT
TRBV9	15	NA	TRBJ1-5	NA	CASSPSVGANQPQHF	TGTGCCAGCAGCCCAAGTGTGGGGGCGAATCAGCCCCAGCATTTT
TRBV5-4	16	NA	TRBJ2-1	TRBD2	CASSLVGGGPLNEQFF	TGTGCCAGCAGCTTGGTTGGGGGAGGGCCTTTAAATGAGCAGTTCTTC